A selection of T cell receptor beta chains follows, all from one sample in a study of breast tumors, draining lymph nodes, adjacent tissues. TCRdb re-called the multiplex PCR reads through MiXCR, storing one row per CDR3 protein. The sample lists 17,000 or so distinct CDR3 sequences, 45% occurring once. Sequencing was carried out using tumor-adjacent breast tissue. The receptors stem from a female donor with breast cancer. Some clones in this sample may be carry-over from other donors' samples. The CDR3 runs from the conserved cysteine through the conserved F or W. The D gene is left open where the match is weak. The size of a clone is reported for some rows only, either as once, few or many, or as a class for expanded clones.

>TRBV12-3/TRBV12-4|TRBD1|TRBJ2-7|medium-sized
TGTGCCAGCAGCCAACAGGGGCTCGAGCAGTACTTC
CASSQQGLEQYF
>TRBV20-1|-|TRBJ1-1|many
TGCAGAGTTTCCTCGAACACTGAAGCTTTCTTT
CRVSSNTEAFF
>TRBV3-1|TRBD2|TRBJ2-5|many
TGTGCCAGCAGCCAGATAGCGGGGGGGGAGACCCAGTACTTC
CASSQIAGGETQYF
>TRBV7-7|TRBD1|TRBJ2-5|medium-sized
TGTGCTAGCAGCTTGGACAGGGGGCAGGAGACCCAGTACTTC
CASSLDRGQETQYF
>TRBV3-1|-|TRBJ2-1|-
TGTGCCGGTAGCCAAGATTTCCATGAGCAGTTCTTC
CAGSQDFHEQFF
>TRBV11-2|TRBD2|TRBJ2-7|many
TGTGCCAGCAGCTTAGGGACTAGCGGGGTCTACGAGCAGTACTTC
CASSLGTSGVYEQYF
>TRBV7-3|TRBD2|TRBJ2-3|medium-sized
TGTGCCAGCAGCTTAATGCCCCAACTAGCGGGAGGGATCACAGATACGCAGTATTTT
CASSLMPQLAGGITDTQYF
>TRBV18|TRBD1|TRBJ1-5|few
TGTGCCAGCTCTCCCCAGGGGGCCGATCAGCCCCAGCATTTT
CASSPQGADQPQHF
>TRBV5-1|-|TRBJ2-1|-
TGCGCCGGCAGCTTGGGGAATGGGCAGCTCTTC
CAGSLGNGQLF
>TRBV18|-|TRBJ2-3|many
TGTGCCAGCTCACCACCCACTAGCACAGATACGCAGTATTTT
CASSPPTSTDTQYF
>TRBV7-9|TRBD2|TRBJ2-1|many
TGTGCCAGCAGCTTAAAAGGGGGGACTAGCGGGGGGAATGAGCAGTTCTTC
CASSLKGGTSGGNEQFF
>TRBV5-5|-|TRBJ2-1|once
TGTGCCAGCAACTTGTTTCAGGACAGGTTCTTC
CASNLFQDRFF
>TRBV6-4|TRBD2|TRBJ2-2|many
TGTGCCAGCAGTGTTCTAGCGGGGAACACCGGGGAGCTGTTTTTT
CASSVLAGNTGELFF
>TRBV7-2|TRBD2|TRBJ2-3|-
TGTGCCAGCAGATCTAGCGGGGGGTGGGGCACAGATACGCAGTATTTT
CASRSSGGWGTDTQYF
>TRBV7-9|TRBD2|TRBJ2-2|-
TGTGCCAGCAGCTCGCCGGGACTAGGGGAGCTGTTTTTT
CASSSPGLGELFF
>TRBV10-3|TRBD1|TRBJ1-4|-
TGTGCCATCAGTGAGCCGGGACAGGGGAAATTCCTGTTTTTT
CAISEPGQGKFLFF
>TRBV6-2/TRBV6-3|-|TRBJ2-1|medium-sized
TGTGCCAGCATGTGGGGGCCAGCCTACAATGAGCAGTTCTTC
CASMWGPAYNEQFF
>TRBV20-1|-|TRBJ1-2|few
TGCAGTGCTAGGTTCGGCGTTGGGAATGGCTACACCTTC
CSARFGVGNGYTF
>TRBV29-1|-|TRBJ1-2|few
TGCAGCGTTGAAGTTTGGGACGGCGACTATGGCTACACCTTC
CSVEVWDGDYGYTF
>TRBV5-5|TRBD2|TRBJ2-3|-
TGCGCCAGCAGCTTGAATCGAGCGCGGGGGGGCACAGATACGCAGTATTTT
CASSLNRARGGTDTQYF
>TRBV6-4|-|TRBJ2-1|many
TGTGCCAGCTCAAGGGAGCCAACAAGGTACAATGAGCAGTTCTTC
CASSREPTRYNEQFF
>TRBV13|-|TRBJ1-6|medium-sized
TGTGCCAGCAGCTTAGTCCCGAATTCACCCCTCCACTTT
CASSLVPNSPLHF
>TRBV2|-|TRBJ2-7|-
TGTGCCAGCAACAGGGAGGGCCGCTACGAGCAGTACTTC
CASNREGRYEQYF
>TRBV18|-|TRBJ2-3|once
TGTGCCAGCTCACCGGTCGGTTTGGGCACAGATACGCAGTATTTT
CASSPVGLGTDTQYF
>TRBV20-1|-|TRBJ2-1|-
TGCAGTGCATCCGAGCCGTCCGCATACAATGAGCAGTTCTTC
CSASEPSAYNEQFF
>TRBV12-3/TRBV12-4|-|TRBJ1-5|-
TGTGCCAGCAGTTTCTTCTCAAGGGGCAACCAGCCCCAGCATTTT
CASSFFSRGNQPQHF
>TRBV25-1|-|TRBJ2-6|many
TGTGCCAGCAGTTTAGAGGGTACTGGGGCCAACGTCCTGACTTTC
CASSLEGTGANVLTF
>TRBV20-1|TRBD1|TRBJ1-1|many
TGCAGTGCTAAGCAGGGGGCGCGAGCTTTCTTT
CSAKQGARAFF
>TRBV10-3|TRBD2|TRBJ2-3|many
TGTGCCATCAGCCCACTAGCGGGAGGCATAGATACGCAGTATTTT
CAISPLAGGIDTQYF
>TRBV9|-|TRBJ1-2|medium-sized
TGTGCCAGCAGCGTAGGATGGCAGGGATATGGCTACACCTTC
CASSVGWQGYGYTF
>TRBV7-2|TRBD2|TRBJ2-7|-
TGTGCCAGCAGCTTAGAGCCAGCGGGAGCCTACGAGCAGTACTTC
CASSLEPAGAYEQYF
>TRBV6-1|-|TRBJ1-2|medium-sized
TGTGCCAGCAGTCGGGACACCTCCTATGGCTACACCTTC
CASSRDTSYGYTF
>TRBV6-2/TRBV6-3|TRBD1|TRBJ1-2|medium-sized
TGTGCCAGCAACCTGGACAGGGGGCTCGGAGGCTACACCTTC
CASNLDRGLGGYTF
>TRBV5-1|-|TRBJ2-3|-
-
CASSFYICSATGTSGRSTDTQYF
>TRBV10-1|-|TRBJ1-1|-
TGCGCCAGCAGTTTTAACCCAGGGGTTCCAGCTTTCTTT
CASSFNPGVPAFF
>TRBV20-1|TRBD2|TRBJ2-7|-
TGCAGTGCTGGAGGACTAGCGGGTCACGAGCAGTACTTC
CSAGGLAGHEQYF
>TRBV10-3|-|TRBJ2-6|many
TGTGCCGCCCGGGACGGGGGCTCTGGGGCCAACGTCCTGACTTTC
CAARDGGSGANVLTF
>TRBV6-1|TRBD2|TRBJ2-1|-
TGTGCCAGCAGTAGCATAGCGGGAGGGCCGGGTGAGCAGTTCTTC
CASSSIAGGPGEQFF
>TRBV5-5|-|TRBJ2-5|-
TGTGCCAGCAGCTTTCTTCAAGCTGGGGGGCCAGGAGAGACCCAGTGCTTC
CASSFLQAGGPGETQCF
>TRBV7-3|TRBD2|TRBJ2-1|-
TGTGCCAGCAGTGCATCAGCGGGGGGATTCTACAATGGGCAGTTCTTC
CASSASAGGFYNGQFF
>TRBV5-6|-|TRBJ1-4|-
TGTGCCAGCAGCTTGTTTTCTGGGGCTAATGTGGAAAAACTGTTTTTT
CASSLFSGANVEKLFF
>TRBV7-2|TRBD1|TRBJ1-2|medium-sized
TGTGCCAGCAGACCGAGTAACAGGGGAGACTATGGCTACACCTTC
CASRPSNRGDYGYTF
>TRBV27|-|TRBJ1-2|-
TGTGCCAGCAGTTTATCATCCCCCGCCCGGGGGCCCTATGGCTACACCTTC
CASSLSSPARGPYGYTF
>TRBV19|-|TRBJ2-3|medium-sized
TGTGCCAGTAGTATTCGACGGGGAGCGGATACGCAGTATTTT
CASSIRRGADTQYF
>TRBV6-6|-|TRBJ2-1|many
TGTGCCAGCAGTCACTCATCTGCGACAGGCGAGCAGTTCTTC
CASSHSSATGEQFF
>TRBV2|TRBD2|TRBJ2-1|-
TGTGCCAGCAGTGTAAAGGGAAACTTAGCGGGGGTAGAGCAGTTCTTC
CASSVKGNLAGVEQFF
>TRBV27|TRBD2|TRBJ2-7|many
TGTGCCAGCAGTCGGGCTAGCGGGACCTACGAGCAGTACTTC
CASSRASGTYEQYF